This T cell receptor (beta chain) was observed in a study of T cell clonotyping in hematopoietic cell transplantation. Study-wide context: Blood collection times were about day -28 and days 30, 100, 180 posttransplant.

Measured with immunoSEQ multiplex PCR; TCRdb has only the in-frame clones, and not every one. The sample contains approximately 3,100 clones, around 93% of which appear only once. The study, taken as a whole, reports: No sorting was done, leaving CD4 and CD8 contributions mixed. Graft donor and pretransplant recipient Inverse Simpson Index values predicted broader posttransplant TCR diversity. After transplant, recipient diversity fell while pathologically expanded clonotypes grew through day 180.

Concerning this clone itself: As yet, its antigen is unknown.

V lost 6 bases, J lost 3 bases, and 19 bases lay in between. From germline, CDR1 is SGHRS and CDR2 YFSETQ. This CDR3 region has 17 residues. V and J are TRBV5-1 and TRBJ2-6, with D possibly TRBD1 on 5 matching bases. This clonotype was sampled from a male patient aged 60-69 years who had an allogeneic stem cell transplant from a related donor, so the T cells may come from the graft donor. Some clones in this sample may be carry-over from other donors' samples. Here the sequenced sample was PBMCs, taken at the time of graft-versus-host disease after allogeneic stem cell transplant. CDR3 nucleotides: TGCGCCAGCACGGAGCTCAGGGATAAGAGTGGGGCCAACGTCCTGACTTTC. It translates to CASTELRDKSGANVLTF.